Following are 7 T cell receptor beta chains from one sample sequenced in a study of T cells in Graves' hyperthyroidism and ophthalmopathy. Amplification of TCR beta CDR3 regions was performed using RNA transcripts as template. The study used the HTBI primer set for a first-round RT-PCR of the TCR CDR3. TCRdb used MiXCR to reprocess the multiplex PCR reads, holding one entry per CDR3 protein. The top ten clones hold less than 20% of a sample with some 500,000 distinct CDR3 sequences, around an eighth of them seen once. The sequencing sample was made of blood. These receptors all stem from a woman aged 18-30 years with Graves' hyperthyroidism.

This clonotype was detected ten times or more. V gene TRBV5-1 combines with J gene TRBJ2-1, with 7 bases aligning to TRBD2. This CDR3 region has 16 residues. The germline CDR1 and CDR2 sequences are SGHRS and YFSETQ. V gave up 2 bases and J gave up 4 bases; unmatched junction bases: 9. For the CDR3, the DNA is TGCGCCAGCAGCTTTCTGACTAGCAGTGTGTACAATGAGCAGTTCTTC. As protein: CASSFLTSSVYNEQFF.

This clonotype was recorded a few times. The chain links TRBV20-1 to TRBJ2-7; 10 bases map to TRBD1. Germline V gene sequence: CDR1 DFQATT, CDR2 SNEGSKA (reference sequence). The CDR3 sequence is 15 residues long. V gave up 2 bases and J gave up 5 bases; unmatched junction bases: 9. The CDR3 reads CSARKYPGQGNEQYF. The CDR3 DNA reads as TGCAGTGCTAGAAAGTATCCGGGACAGGGGAACGAGCAGTACTTC.

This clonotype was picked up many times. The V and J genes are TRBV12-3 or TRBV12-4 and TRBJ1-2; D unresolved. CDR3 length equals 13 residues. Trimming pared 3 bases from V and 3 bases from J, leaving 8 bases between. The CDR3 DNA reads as TGTGCCAGCAGTTTCGGCAGGCACTATGGCTACACCTTC. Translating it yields CASSFGRHYGYTF.

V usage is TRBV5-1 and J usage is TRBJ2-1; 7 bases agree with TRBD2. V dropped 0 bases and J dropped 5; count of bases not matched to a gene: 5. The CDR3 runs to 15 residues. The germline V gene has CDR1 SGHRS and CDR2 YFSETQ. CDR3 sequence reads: CASSLVASGDNEQFF. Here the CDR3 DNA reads TGCGCCAGCAGCTTGGTGGCTAGCGGCGACAATGAGCAGTTCTTC.

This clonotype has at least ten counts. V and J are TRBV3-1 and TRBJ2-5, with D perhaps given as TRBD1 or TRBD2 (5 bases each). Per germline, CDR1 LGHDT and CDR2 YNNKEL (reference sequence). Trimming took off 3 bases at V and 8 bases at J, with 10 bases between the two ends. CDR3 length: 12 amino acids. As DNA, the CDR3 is TGTGCCAGCAGCCAGGGACGGAACACCCAGTACTTC. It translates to CASSQGRNTQYF.

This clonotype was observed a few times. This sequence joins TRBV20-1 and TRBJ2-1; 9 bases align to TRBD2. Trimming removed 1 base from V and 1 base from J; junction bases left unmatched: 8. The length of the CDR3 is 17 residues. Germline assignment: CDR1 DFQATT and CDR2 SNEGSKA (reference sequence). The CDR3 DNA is TGCAGTGCTAGAGGAGGTAGCGGGAGTACTTCCTACAATGAGCAGTTCTTC. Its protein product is CSARGGSGSTSYNEQFF.

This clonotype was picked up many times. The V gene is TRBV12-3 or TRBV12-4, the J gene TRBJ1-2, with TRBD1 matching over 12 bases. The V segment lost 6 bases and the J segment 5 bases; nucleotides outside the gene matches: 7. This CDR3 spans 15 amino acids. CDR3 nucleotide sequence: TGTGCCAGCAGAGCCGGGACAGGGGGCAGATATGGCTACACCTTC. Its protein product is CASRAGTGGRYGYTF.